This TCR beta chain was identified during a study of T cell responses to AZD1222 COVID-19 vaccine. Findings of the study overall: Dominant at 160-218 and 743-854, vaccine-associated CD4 TCRs also spanned spike.

The data were produced by immunoSEQ multiplex PCR, yet TCRdb's version contains in-frame clones alone and is incomplete. This repertoire shows under 300,000 clones, over 85% found once; its top ten account for 0.5% to 0.7%. Trimming left V 9 bases short and J 0 bases short, with 11 bases between. This CDR3 region has 14 residues. CDR1 and CDR2 (germline): LNHDA, SQIVND (reference sequence). Concerning this clone itself: The antigen remains unidentified.

This sequence originates from an adult in good health. The input for sequencing was peripheral blood, taken on day 0 of AZD1222 vaccination. This sequence joins TRBV19 and TRBJ2-2; D might be TRBD1 or TRBD2, each matching 5 bases. CDR3 residues: CASGRGPNTGELFF. Written as DNA, the CDR3 is TGTGCCAGCGGTCGGGGCCCGAACACCGGGGAGCTGTTTTTT.